This T cell receptor (beta chain) was sequenced in a study of graft-versus-host responses after intestinal transplantation. On the study more broadly: Anti-thymocyte globulin induction preceded 2 to 4 years of tacrolimus and steroid maintenance in all recipients.

Turning to this clone: Antigen unknown.

Sequenced by immunoSEQ multiplex PCR; TCRdb stores in-frame clones only, minus some. This table holds tens of thousands of clones, 94% found once. This sample comprised unstimulated CD8+ T cells sorted from spleen or lymph node cells, obtained before intestinal transplant. The receptor was derived from a human donor who received an intestinal transplant.

The CDR3 protein is CASSPGLVNGELFF. For the CDR3, the DNA is TGTGCCAGCAGCCCCGGACTAGTTAACGGGGAGCTGTTTTTT. This chain joins TRBV27 and TRBJ2-2, with TRBD2 matching 7 bases. With V trimmed by 6 bases and J by 7 bases, 8 bases remained unmatched. The germline V gene has CDR1 MNHEY and CDR2 SMNVEV (reference sequence). The CDR3 covers 14 residues.